The rows below give T cell receptor beta chains drawn from one sample of a study of T cells after somatic rescue of genetic block. This table comes from immunoSEQ multiplex PCR, and its TCRdb copy is limited to in-frame clones, with some not included. Counted here are about 72,000 clones, around 90% occurring once; the ten biggest clones make up less than 3.5%. Sequenced sample: peripheral blood mononuclear cells (PBMCs). These receptors came from a man aged 25-45 years. CDR3s include the opening cysteine and the closing phenylalanine or tryptophan. Each record gives: D gene, clone size, J gene, V gene, CDR3 DNA, CDR3 protein. A D gene is named only where the DNA matches it firmly. Not all rows give a size; the values are once, few, many and, for expanded clones, a class.

>-|-|TRBJ2-1|TRBV4-3
TGCGCCAGCAGCCAAGTCCGGGGTGATGAGCAGTTCTTC
CASSQVRGDEQFF
>-|-|TRBJ2-2|TRBV6-5
TGTGCCTCAAAAAGGGGCTCCAACACCGGGGAGCTGTTTTTT
CASKRGSNTGELFF
>-|-|TRBJ2-6|TRBV10-2
TGCGCCGTAACAGGGTCTGGGGCCAACGTCCTGACTTTC
CAVTGSGANVLTF
>-|-|TRBJ1-4|TRBV9
TGTGCCAGCAGCCCGGGGTGGGGGCCTGAAAAACTGTTTTTT
CASSPGWGPEKLFF
>-|few|TRBJ1-3|TRBV5-5
TGTGCCAGCAGACGCGCGGATGACTCTGGAAACACCATATATTTT
CASRRADDSGNTIYF
>-|-|TRBJ1-6|TRBV11-3
TGTGCCAGCAGCCGGTCGGGACCTCCGTATAATTCACCCCTCCACTTT
CASSRSGPPYNSPLHF
>-|-|TRBJ1-2|TRBV5-5
TGTGCCAGCAGCTTGGATGGGGGAAGCTATGGCTACACCTTC
CASSLDGGSYGYTF
>-|once|TRBJ1-2|TRBV19
TGTGCCAGTAGTATTTCCAGTCTAGCTAACTATGGCTACACCTTC
CASSISSLANYGYTF
>-|-|TRBJ2-3|TRBV7-9
TGTGCCAGCAGCTTAAACCAGGTCACAGATACGCAGTATTTT
CASSLNQVTDTQYF
>TRBD1|-|TRBJ1-5|TRBV6-6
TGTGCCAGCAGTTCTGTACAGGGGGCAGGCAATCAGCCCCAGCATTTT
CASSSVQGAGNQPQHF
>-|-|TRBJ1-1|TRBV21-1
TGTGCTCCGAACAGGGACACTGAAGCTTTCTTT
CAPNRDTEAFF
>TRBD1|-|TRBJ2-7|TRBV6-6
TGTGCCAGCAGTTACAAGGGGACAGGGACCTACGAGCAGTACTTC
CASSYKGTGTYEQYF
>-|-|TRBJ2-7|TRBV7-9
TGTGCCAGCAGCTTTCCCGGGATCGGCGAGCAGTACTTC
CASSFPGIGEQYF
>TRBD1|-|TRBJ1-1|TRBV25-1
TGTGCCAGCAGTGACCGACAGGGGGCGGACTCTGAAGCTTTCTTT
CASSDRQGADSEAFF
>TRBD1|once|TRBJ2-7|TRBV5-1
TGCGCCAGCAGCTGGAGTACCCGGGACAGGGGGTTCCACGAGCAGTACTTC
CASSWSTRDRGFHEQYF
>-|-|TRBJ2-1|TRBV10-1
TGCGCCAGCAGTGTGGTTGGGAATGAGCAGTTCTTC
CASSVVGNEQFF
>TRBD1|-|TRBJ2-2|TRBV15
TGTGCCACCAGCAGAGTAGACCCCCGGGACAGGGGGTTCGGGGAGCTGTTTTTT
CATSRVDPRDRGFGELFF
>-|-|TRBJ2-7|TRBV9
TGTGCCAGCAGCCCTGGACAGTCCTACGAGCAGTACTTC
CASSPGQSYEQYF
>-|-|TRBJ2-1|TRBV6-6
TGTGCCAGCAGTTCAATCCAAGAAGACTACAATGAGCAGTTCTTC
CASSSIQEDYNEQFF
>-|-|TRBJ2-1|TRBV9
TGTGCCAGCAGCCCTAGGTGGGGGGACAGTTACAATGAGCAGTTCTTC
CASSPRWGDSYNEQFF
>-|-|TRBJ1-3|TRBV10-3
TGTGCCATCAGTGAGTCGGGCAGCTCTGGAAACACCATATATTTT
CAISESGSSGNTIYF
>-|-|TRBJ2-7|TRBV2
TGTGCCAGCAGTGAATCTTTCGGGGAAGGGAAAAAATTC
CASSESFGEGKKF
>TRBD1|-|TRBJ2-2|TRBV28
TGTGCCAGCAGCGGGACAGGGTTGGGCGGGGAGCTGTTTTTT
CASSGTGLGGELFF